What follows are 21 T cell receptor beta chains derived from one specimen sequenced in a study of regulatory T cells in long-lasting Graves disease. Construction of TCR beta libraries relied on iRepertoire HTBI primers and on Arm-PCR targeting CDR3 regions. TCRdb recomputed calls from the multiplex PCR reads with MiXCR, one row per CDR3 protein. The profile shows hundreds of thousands of distinct CDR3 sequences, less than 20% of them singletons. Described time point: newly diagnosed GD, antithyroid drugs for less than 3 months. RNA isolated from PBMCs was used to make the TCR library. The sample here was peripheral blood mononuclear cells (PBMCs), taken at new diagnosis, from a patient treated with antithyroid drugs. The receptors were sampled from a female donor with Graves disease.

This clonotype was seen ten or more times. The genes are TRBV2 and TRBJ2-3; possibly TRBD2 for D (6 bases). The CDR3 extends over 14 amino acids. Trimming cost V 6 bases and J 0 bases, with 10 bases left between them. Per the germline V gene, CDR1 is SNHLY and CDR2 is FYNNEI. DNA of the CDR3: TGTGCCAGCAGGGAGGGGACTAGCACAGATACGCAGTATTTT. This gives the protein CASREGTSTDTQYF.

This clonotype appeared many times. This chain links TRBV12-3 or TRBV12-4 with TRBJ2-7; 9 nucleotides match TRBD2. V was pared by 6 bases and J by 5 bases, with 8 bases of the junction left unmatched. The CDR3 sequence is 14 residues long. CDR3 amino acids: CASSLLAGGHEQYF. The CDR3 DNA sequence: TGTGCCAGCAGCCTCCTGGCGGGAGGGCACGAGCAGTACTTC.

The V call is TRBV7-8, the J call TRBJ2-7; TRBD1 matches at 7 bases. Losses at the gene ends were 11 bases for V and 4 bases for J; bases not matched to a gene: 17. Germline CDR1 reads SGHVS; CDR2 reads FQNEAQ. This CDR3 is 15 amino acids long. This CDR3 reads CACSGDGTDNYEQYF. CDR3 coding DNA: TGTGCCTGCTCTGGGGACGGGACAGACAATTACGAGCAGTACTTC.

This clonotype has a count of ten or more. The V gene is TRBV14, the J gene TRBJ2-1; the D is unclear. In germline, CDR1 is SGHDN, CDR2 FVKESK. V was cut by 4 bases and J by 7 bases, with 14 bases left in between. This CDR3 spans 14 amino acids. The CDR3 region is CASSPPWTGNEQFF. The CDR3 DNA is TGTGCCAGCAGCCCCCCTTGGACGGGTAATGAGCAGTTCTTC.

The chain couples TRBV4-1 to TRBJ2-5, with D unresolved. V lost 1 base to trimming and J lost 4 bases, with 7 bases between them. CDR3 size: 13 residues. Germline V CDR1 and CDR2: MGHRA, YSYEKL. DNA for the CDR3: TGCGCCAGCAGCCAAGTCCGGACAGAGACCCAGTACTTC. Translated: CASSQVRTETQYF.

This clonotype was detected many times. The rearrangement joins TRBV30 to TRBJ2-7, with 10 bases fitting TRBD1. Germline loops: CDR1 GTSNPN, CDR2 SVGIG (reference sequence). V was clipped by 1 base and J by 3 bases; unmatched bases: 9. The CDR3 has 16 residues. The chain's CDR3 is CAWSDTRTGGVYEQYF. DNA for the CDR3: TGTGCCTGGAGTGACACTCGGACAGGGGGTGTCTACGAGCAGTACTTC.

The chain links TRBV5-4 to TRBJ1-2, with 7 bases that match TRBD1. The V segment lost 3 bases and the J segment 5 bases; nucleotides outside the gene matches: 10. CDR1 and CDR2 from the germline V gene are SGHNT and YYREEE (reference sequence). This CDR3 has 15 residues. The CDR3 DNA sequence: TGTGCCAGCAGCTCCTTGCAGGGCAGGGGGTATGGCTACACCTTC. Translating gives CASSSLQGRGYGYTF.

As to this clonotype: A much larger clone lies one base from this, so it may be a read error. Written as DNA, the CDR3 is TGCAGTGCTACCCCGATGGGGGGCGGGAACAATCAGCCCCAGCATTTT. The encoded protein is CSATPMGGGNNQPQHF. The chain employs TRBV20-1 and TRBJ1-5; D is perhaps TRBD1 (6 bases). The V end was cut by 4 bases, the J end by 3 bases, with 19 bases between. CDR1 is DFQATT, CDR2 SNEGSKA, per germline (reference sequence). The CDR3 extends over 16 amino acids.

This clonotype was seen ten or more times. The V call is TRBV7-4, the J call TRBJ2-5; 7 nucleotides align to TRBD1. CDR1 SGHVT and CDR2 SQSDAQ come from the germline V gene. The CDR3 is 14 amino acids. V shed 7 bases, J shed 0 bases, and the junction held 5 bases outside the gene matches. The CDR3 DNA is TGTGCCAGCAAAACCGACAGGGACCAAGAGACCCAGTACTTC. This gives the protein CASKTDRDQETQYF. Supplemented by reference TRBV7-4 and TRBJ2-5, the full variable domain reads GAGVSQSPRYKVAKRGRDVALRCDSISGHVTLYWYRQTLGQGSEVLTYSQSDAQRDKSGRPSGRFSAERPERSVSTLKIQRTEQGDSAVYLCASKTDRDQETQYFGPGTRLLVL.

This clonotype was seen at least ten times. The chain employs TRBV3-1 and TRBJ1-5, with D uncertain. The V end was cut by 0 bases, the J end by 7 bases, with 13 bases between. The germline CDR1 and CDR2 sequences are LGHDT and YNNKEL (reference sequence). The CDR3 has 15 residues. CDR3 loop: CASSQDPAGWQPQHF. CDR3 bases: TGTGCCAGCAGCCAAGATCCCGCCGGGTGGCAGCCCCAGCATTTT.

Many counts were recorded for this clonotype. This sequence joins TRBV18 and TRBJ1-4; 8 bases are shared with TRBD1. In germline, CDR1 is KGHSH, CDR2 LQKENI. V lost 5 bases to trimming and J lost 7 bases; unmatched junction nucleotides: 6. There are 14 residues in the CDR3. CDR3 protein: CASSWGQEAEKLFF. In nucleotides, the CDR3 is TGTGCCAGCTCATGGGGACAGGAGGCTGAAAAACTGTTTTTT.

This clonotype was seen ten or more times. The germline gene is not matched at one end of the junction; a read error may be the cause. J is TRBJ2-7 and V is TRBV3-1; D is ambiguous. CDR3 length equals 12 residues. Per germline, CDR1 LGHDT and CDR2 YNNKEL (reference sequence). CDR3 sequence (DNA): TGCGCCAGCAGCCAAGTTGGCTACGAGCAGTACTTC. Translation gives CASSQVGYEQYF.

This clonotype was detected many times. V is TRBV6-1 and J is TRBJ2-5; 9 bases match TRBD2. CDR1 and CDR2 (germline): MNHNS, SASEGT. This CDR3 is built from 15 residues. J was trimmed by 5 bases and V by 6 bases; bases with no gene match: 10. The CDR3 loop reads CASSPVGTSQETQYF. CDR3 sequence (DNA): TGTGCCAGCAGCCCCGTCGGGACTAGCCAGGAGACCCAGTACTTC.

This clonotype was found many times. The chain recombines TRBV6-1 with TRBJ1-3; a weak D match, TRBD1 (5 bases). The ends were cut back, 4 bases at V and 2 bases at J, with 15 bases in the middle. The CDR3 is 16 amino acids. Germline CDR1 is MNHNS and CDR2 is SASEGT. The CDR3 bases are TGTGCCAGCAGTGTGAGCGAGGGACTACCTGGAAACACCATATATTTT. Amino acid sequence: CASSVSEGLPGNTIYF.

This clonotype was seen at least ten times. The chain uses TRBV7-2 and TRBJ2-7, with a possible D match to TRBD2 (6 bases). Germline loops: CDR1 SGHTA, CDR2 FQGNSA. The length of the CDR3 is 15 residues. V was clipped by 5 bases and J by 7 bases, with 21 bases between them. The CDR3, as DNA: TGTGCCAGCAGCCCCCGGGACTCGTCTAGGGGTGAGCAGTACTTC. Encoded protein: CASSPRDSSRGEQYF.

J is TRBJ2-1 and V is TRBV19, with a possible D match to TRBD1 (6 bases). Germline CDR1 and CDR2: LNHDA and SQIVND (reference sequence). The CDR3 runs 12 residues. V lost 9 bases to trimming and J lost 7 bases, with 13 bases between them. The CDR3 is CASQLRGNEQFF. CDR3 sequence (DNA): TGTGCCAGCCAACTCAGGGGAAATGAGCAGTTCTTC. The full variable domain, with the rest looked up from reference TRBV19 and TRBJ2-1, is DGGITQSPKYLFRKEGQNVTLSCEQNLNHDAMYWYRQDPGQGLRLIYYSQIVNDFQKGDIAEGYSVSREKKESFPLTVTSAQKNPTAFYLCASQLRGNEQFFGPGTRLTVL.

Ten or more counts support this clonotype. The J gene is TRBJ2-1, the V gene TRBV7-3, with D maybe TRBD2 (7 bases). The germline gives CDR1 SGHTA, CDR2 FQGTGA. The CDR3 is 16 residues long. The V end lost 3 bases, the J end lost 3 bases, and 15 bases lay between the germline ends. DNA of the CDR3: TGTGCCAGCAGCTTCCAAGGGGGGGGAATCTACAATGAGCAGTTCTTC. It specifies CASSFQGGGIYNEQFF.

This clonotype was recorded many times. This rearrangement joins TRBV20-1 to TRBJ2-1, with 8 nucleotides matching TRBD2. The ends lost 0 bases at V and 4 bases at J; junction bases unmatched: 8. The CDR3 contains 16 residues. Germline V gene sequence: CDR1 DFQATT, CDR2 SNEGSKA (reference sequence). CDR3 nucleotides: TGCAGTGCTAGAGATGCTTCTAGCGGGTTTTACAATGAGCAGTTCTTC. Translated: CSARDASSGFYNEQFF.

Comment on this clonotype: Being one base from a much bigger clone, this may be a read error. The rearrangement links TRBV7-8 to TRBJ2-1; TRBD2 matches at 14 bases. The germline CDR1 and CDR2 sequences are SGHVS and FQNEAQ. V dropped 8 bases and J dropped 7; count of bases not matched to a gene: 7. The CDR3 runs 15 residues. The CDR3: CASGRLAGGDNEQFF. In nucleotides, the CDR3 is TGTGCCAGCGGCCGACTAGCGGGAGGGGATAATGAGCAGTTCTTC.

V and J are TRBV14 and TRBJ1-6, with D unclear. This CDR3 contains 13 residues. Germline assignment: CDR1 SGHDN and CDR2 FVKESK. The V end was cut by 2 bases, the J end by 9 bases, with 8 bases between. Written as DNA, the CDR3 is TGTGCCAGCAGCCAAATGACCCCTTCACCCCTCCACTTT. Protein product: CASSQMTPSPLHF.

Comments on this clonotype: This likely reflects a read error, since a far larger clone is one base away. This sequence joins TRBV7-2 and TRBJ2-1; possibly TRBD1 or TRBD2 for D (5 bases each). This CDR3 spans 12 amino acids. The germline V gene has CDR1 SGHTA and CDR2 FQGNSA. The CDR3 sequence: CACSLAGTEQFF. The CDR3 DNA reads as TGTGCCTGCAGTCTGGCTGGGACGGAGCAGTTCTTC.